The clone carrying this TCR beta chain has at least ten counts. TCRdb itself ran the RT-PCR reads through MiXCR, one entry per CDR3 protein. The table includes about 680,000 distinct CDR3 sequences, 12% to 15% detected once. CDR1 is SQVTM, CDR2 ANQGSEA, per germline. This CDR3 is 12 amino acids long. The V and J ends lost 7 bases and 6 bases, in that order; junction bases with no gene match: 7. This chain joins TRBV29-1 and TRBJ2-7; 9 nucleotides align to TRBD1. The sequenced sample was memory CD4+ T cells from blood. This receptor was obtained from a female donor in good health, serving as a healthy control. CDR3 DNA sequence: TGCAGCGCACGGACAGGGGCGAGCGAGCAGTACTTC. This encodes CSARTGASEQYF.